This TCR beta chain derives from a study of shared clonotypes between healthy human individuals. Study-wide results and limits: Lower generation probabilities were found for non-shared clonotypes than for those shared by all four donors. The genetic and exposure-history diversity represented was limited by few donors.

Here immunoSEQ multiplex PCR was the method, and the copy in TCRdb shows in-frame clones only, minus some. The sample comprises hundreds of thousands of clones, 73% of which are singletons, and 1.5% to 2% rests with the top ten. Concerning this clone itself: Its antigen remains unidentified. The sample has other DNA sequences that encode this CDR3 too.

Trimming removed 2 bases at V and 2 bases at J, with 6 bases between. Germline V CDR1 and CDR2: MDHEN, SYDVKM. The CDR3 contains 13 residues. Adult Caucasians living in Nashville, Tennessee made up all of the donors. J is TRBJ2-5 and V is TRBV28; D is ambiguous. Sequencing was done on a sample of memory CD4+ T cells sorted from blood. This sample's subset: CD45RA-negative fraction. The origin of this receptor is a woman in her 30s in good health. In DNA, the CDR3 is TGTGCCAGCAGTTTAGGCAGACAAGAGACCCAGTACTTC. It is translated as CASSLGRQETQYF.